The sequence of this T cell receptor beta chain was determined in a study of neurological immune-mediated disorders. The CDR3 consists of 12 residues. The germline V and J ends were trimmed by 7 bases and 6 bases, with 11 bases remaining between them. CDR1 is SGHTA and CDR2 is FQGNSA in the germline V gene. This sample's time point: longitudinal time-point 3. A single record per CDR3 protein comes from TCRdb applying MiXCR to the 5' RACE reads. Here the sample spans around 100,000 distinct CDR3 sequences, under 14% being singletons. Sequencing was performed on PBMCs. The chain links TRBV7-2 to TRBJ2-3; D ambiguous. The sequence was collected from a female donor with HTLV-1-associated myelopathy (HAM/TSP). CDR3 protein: CASNPPTDTQYF. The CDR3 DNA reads TGTGCCAGCAACCCCCCAACCGATACGCAGTATTTT.